Listed below are T cell receptor beta chains from one sample, sequenced in a study of T cell responses to AZD1222 COVID-19 vaccine. Profiled with immunoSEQ multiplex PCR; TCRdb holds only in-frame clones, not every one. The data hold some 180,000 clones, with 85% to 95% observed a single time. Source: peripheral blood, taken on day 0 of AZD1222 vaccination. The receptors were sampled from an adult in good health. Each CDR3 is given with its conserved first and last residue. The order of the fields is CDR3 DNA, CDR3 protein, V gene, D gene, clone size, J gene. The D gene is left open where the match is weak. Clone size is stated in some rows and not others, as once, few, many or a class when expanded.

TGTGCCAGCAGCCAAGATGAAAGAAGGGGCTACACCTTC,CASSQDERRGYTF,TRBV3-1/TRBV3-2,NA,NA,TRBJ1-2
TGCAGCGTTGTGATGTTATTGAACACTGAAGCTTTCTTT,CSVVMLLNTEAFF,TRBV29-1,NA,NA,TRBJ1-1
TGCGCCAGCAGCCTTCAGGGATACGGCACCGGGGAGCTGTTTTTT,CASSLQGYGTGELFF,TRBV5-1,NA,NA,TRBJ2-2
TGCAGCGTTGACCCTTCGATCGAGACCCAGTACTTC,CSVDPSIETQYF,TRBV29-1,NA,NA,TRBJ2-5
TGTGCCAGTAGTATCGCCCAGGGAGGCGAGCAGTACTTC,CASSIAQGGEQYF,TRBV19,NA,NA,TRBJ2-7
TGTGCCAGCAGCCCGGACGGGACCGGGGAGCTGTTTTTT,CASSPDGTGELFF,TRBV7-2,NA,NA,TRBJ2-2
TGTGCCACGGGAGACCGAAATGAAAAACTGTTTTTT,CATGDRNEKLFF,TRBV10-3,NA,NA,TRBJ1-4
TGTGCCAGCAGCCAAGATCGACAGGGCGGTTCACCCCTCCACTTT,CASSQDRQGGSPLHF,TRBV3-1/TRBV3-2,TRBD1,NA,TRBJ1-6
TGCGCCAGCAGCTTGACGGCCGATGAAAAACTGTTTTTT,CASSLTADEKLFF,TRBV5-1,NA,NA,TRBJ1-4
TGTGCCAGCAGTTACGCGGACAGATATTCACCCCTCCACTTT,CASSYADRYSPLHF,TRBV6-5,NA,NA,TRBJ1-6
TGCGCCAGCAGCCAAGTCCTCGAGCCCGAGACCCAGTACTTC,CASSQVLEPETQYF,TRBV4-3,NA,NA,TRBJ2-5
TGTGCCAGCAGTGCCCCCGGGACAGGGATGGTCTCCGTCCTTCCTCACTACGAGCAGTACTTC,CASSAPGTGMVSVLPHYEQYF,TRBV28,TRBD1,NA,TRBJ2-7
TGTGCCAGCAGCCAATTATGGACAGGGGGCATGAACACTGAAGCTTTCTTT,CASSQLWTGGMNTEAFF,TRBV5-6,TRBD1,NA,TRBJ1-1
TGTGCCAGCTCACCTCAAGAGGGTCAGGAGAACACTGAAGCTTTCTTT,CASSPQEGQENTEAFF,TRBV18,NA,NA,TRBJ1-1
TGTGCCAGCAGTCCCGCAAGCGACGAGCAGTACTTC,CASSPASDEQYF,TRBV6-6,NA,NA,TRBJ2-7
TGTGCCAGCAGCGTTGGGGACAGGCCCTCCCGTTTAATAAATGAAAAACTGTTTTTT,CASSVGDRPSRLINEKLFF,TRBV9,TRBD1,NA,TRBJ1-4
TGTGCCAGCAGCCGCCCGGAGGCTGAAGCTTTCTTT,CASSRPEAEAFF,TRBV5-4,NA,once,TRBJ1-1